This TCR beta chain was retrieved from a study of OX40 agonist ivuxolimab in advanced cancers. Turning to the overall study: Ivuxolimab, which targeted the costimulatory receptor OX40 (CD134), was an agonistic, fully human IgG2 monoclonal antibody. Of the roughly 52 patients in dose escalation, about 19 had hepatocellular carcinoma, approximately 15 had melanoma, 9 had renal cell carcinoma and 9 had head and neck cancer. Patients were allowed to have had prior anti-PD-1, anti-PD-L1 or anti-CTLA-4 therapy, and around 37% of the dose-escalation patients had previously received checkpoint inhibitors. The purpose of peripheral TCRbeta sequencing was to test whether ivuxolimab changed TCR sequence diversity and led to clonal T-cell expansion. A male proportion of about 79% and a mean age of approximately 61 years, ranging from roughly 23 to 90, were recorded for the dose-escalation cohort. Three dose-escalation patients achieved partial responses, one with hepatocellular carcinoma and two with cutaneous melanoma. Intravenous ivuxolimab was administered to patients every 2 weeks at six dose levels: 0.01, 0.1, 0.3, 1.5, 3 and 10 mg/kg. The paper covers the monotherapy dose-escalation part of the phase I ivuxolimab trial, which included N = 52 patients. Overall study results and their limits: Partial responders in the 0.1-3.0 mg/kg groups had among the lowest normalized peripheral clonal expansion, especially among CD8+ T cells. At doses of 0.1 to 3.0 mg/kg, clonal expansion of both CD4+ and CD8+ blood T cells was observed from baseline to week 6. Low levels of normalized T-cell clonal expansion were also seen in some patients who did not respond. On average, CD8+ T cells showed more expanded clones than CD4+ T cells after ivuxolimab. Antigen specificity was not determined for the clonally expanded peripheral T cells.

Patients with a history of autoimmune disease or receiving systemic immunosuppression were excluded from the trial. Peripheral blood for TCR sequencing was collected from all dose cohorts at baseline, on cycle 4 day 1, and on cycle 7 day 1. Samples came from an open-label, multicenter, first-in-human phase I dose-escalation trial of ivuxolimab. Adults with locally advanced or metastatic melanoma, renal cell, hepatocellular, or head and neck squamous cell carcinoma were enrolled in the trial. Before TCR sequencing, CD4+ and CD8+ T cells were separately sorted from peripheral blood. In this sample, this clone turned up a few times. The antigen this receptor binds is unknown. No base-level quality is on record; no much larger clone is a single base apart. Genomic DNA was extracted from sorted cells for sequencing of the TCRbeta CDR3 region. TCRbeta CDR3 regions were sequenced using the immunoSEQ Assay. Here the immuneACCESS table is served through TCRdb, limited to in-frame sequences with V and J called. Missing clones are a known gap in these copies; in checked studies unresolved V genes cover under half, and the rest lacks a known reason. The table for this sample lists about 12,000 clones; over 70% of them were counted only once. Together, the top ten hold roughly a quarter of the sample.

The germline V gene yields MGHRA for CDR1 and YSYEKL for CDR2. The CDR3 measures 16 amino acids from cysteine to phenylalanine. The DNA shown is the 48-base CDR3, in frame from base 1. The junction shows trimming of 0 bases on V and 2 bases on J, and the gene matches do not reach 5 bases of it. The rearranged chain carries TRBV4-1 and TRBJ2-7; a stretch of 9 junction bases matches TRBD1. This TCR was sampled from an adult with an advanced solid tumor such as melanoma, head and neck, liver or kidney cancer. The sample was CD4+ or CD8+ T cells sorted from blood, taken in a trial of the OX40 agonist ivuxolimab. Here the CDR3 is given as CASSQDGTGIAYEQYF. The bases read TGCGCCAGCAGCCAAGACGGGACAGGGATTGCCTACGAGCAGTACTTC.